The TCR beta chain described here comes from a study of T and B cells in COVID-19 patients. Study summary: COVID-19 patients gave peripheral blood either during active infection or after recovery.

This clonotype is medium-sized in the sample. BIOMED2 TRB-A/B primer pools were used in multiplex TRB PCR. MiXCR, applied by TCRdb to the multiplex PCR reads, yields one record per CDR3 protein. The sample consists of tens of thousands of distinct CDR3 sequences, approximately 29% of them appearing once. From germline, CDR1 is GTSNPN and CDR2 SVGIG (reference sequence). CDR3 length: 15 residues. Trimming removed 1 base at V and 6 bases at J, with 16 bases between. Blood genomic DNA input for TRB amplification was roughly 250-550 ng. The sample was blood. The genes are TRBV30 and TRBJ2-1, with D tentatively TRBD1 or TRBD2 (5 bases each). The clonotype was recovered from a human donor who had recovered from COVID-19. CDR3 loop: CAWSAPETRGNEQFF. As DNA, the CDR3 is TGTGCCTGGAGTGCGCCCGAAACGAGGGGCAATGAGCAGTTCTTC.